Included here is one T cell receptor beta chain sequence, with context. The antigen it recognizes is unknown. It has no much larger one-base neighbor in the sample; base qualities were not kept. In total, roughly 670 healthy bone marrow donors made up the cohort. At the time of sampling, every cohort member was nominally healthy, though immune exposures that went unrecorded were likely present. The donor tested CMV seronegative and was one of the 352 seronegative cohort members. A peripheral blood sample was provided by each donor, and peripheral blood mononuclear cells were used for TCR beta sequencing. Genomic DNA was extracted from the blood cell samples with the Qiagen DNeasy Blood Extraction Kit. The protocol used for the library was the immunoSEQ multiplex PCR assay. For the multiplex PCR, a mixture combining 60 forward primers for TCR Vbeta segments and 13 reverse primers for TCR Jbeta segments was used. The CDR3 region of rearranged TCR beta genes was amplified from genomic DNA by a multiplex PCR assay. The amplified TCR beta libraries were sequenced on the Illumina HiSeq System as 87-base-pair reads. The authors' pipeline ran thus. Across the roughly 670 repertoires, a later analysis counted some 80 million unique TCR beta chains, 9.5 million to 13 million of which were shared by at least two donors. Raw reads were error-corrected and collapsed into unique sequences by a nearest-neighbor algorithm in which closely related sequences were merged to remove PCR and sequencing errors. To assign V, D and J gene segments, CDR3 sequences were aligned to IMGT reference sequences. For a sequence to be retained, at least a six-nucleotide match to both a V gene segment and a J gene segment was required. Rearrangements were called productive when the CDR3 lacked stop codons and stayed in frame with V and J; all others were non-productive. Following IMGT convention, CDR3 was defined as the stretch from the second conserved V-encoded cysteine to the conserved J-encoded phenylalanine. The earlier analysis of 587 of the donors excluded sequences that lacked an unambiguous match to a single V gene segment. An earlier analysis of fewer than 750 of the donors classified V segments as functional when productive rearrangements were above 56.7% and as segregating when the standard deviation between donors was above 5%. A statistical classification framework was built for diagnosing cytomegalovirus status from the catalog of TCR beta chain sequences. A later analysis assigned V and J genes by comparing TCR nucleotide sequences with IMGT/GENE-DB human TR gene sequences. A later analysis assigned CDR3 sequences and most-parsimonious VDJ recombination scenarios with the TCRdist pipeline. In a later analysis, every TCR beta chain was defined by the combination of its CDR3 amino acid sequence and its V-gene family, and reads without a unique V-gene family were dropped. A later analysis removed 500 to 650 highly shared, low-generation-probability nucleotide sequences to deal with suspected cross-contamination and a sequencing artifact. In a later analysis, a clonal expansion index for each public chain was calculated from normalized within-repertoire ranks of inferred template counts. A later analysis computed generation probabilities with a VDJ recombination model fitted to out-of-frame rearrangements, and checked the results against IGoR. In a later analysis, hypergeometric tests were used to score TCR-TCR, TCR-HLA and TCR-CMV co-occurrence, with a repertoire-size bias correction applied to TCR pairs. A later analysis estimated false discovery rates by permuting HLA or CMV assignments 20 times. A later analysis grouped co-occurring TCRs with DBSCAN, adding TCRdist sequence similarity when clustering within HLA-allele-positive subsets. For co-occurrence clustering, repertoires with fewer than 30,000 or more than 120,000 public chains were excluded, along with five or six repertoires with anomalous nucleotide sharing. Imported from immuneACCESS, the table was reduced by TCRdb to in-frame sequences with V and J called. These copies leave out some clones; in studies compared against another copy, an unresolved V gene accounts for under half, and the cause of the remainder is not known. V and J calls and clone size are copied from that table; D and trimming were computed from the DNA. The sample contains about 180,000 clones, around four fifths of them found a single time. The biggest ten clones account for roughly 1.4% of the sample.

Spanning cysteine to phenylalanine, the CDR3 consists of 9 amino acids. Only the CDR3 portion is preserved as DNA: 27 bases, with reading frame beginning at the first base. The germline V gene supplies CDR1 SQVTM and CDR2 ANQGSEA. This entry is derived from a study of cytomegalovirus exposure and HLA in healthy donors (TCRdb year 2017). Notes on the research overall: In an earlier analysis of under 750 of the donors, around 290 Gb of sequence data and 90 million to 130 million unique TCR beta sequences from 180 million or so T cells were reported. An early release covering approximately 600 HLA-typed donors comprised roughly 300 gigabases of sequencing data and around 85 million unique TCR sequences. The genetic ancestry cluster associated with self-reported Caucasian donors included 81% of the 398 genotyped donors. The study was designed to test whether signatures of past pathogen exposure could be identified by cataloging public T cell receptors. Using immunosequencing, the study profiled T cell repertoires from around 680 subjects and related those repertoires to cytomegalovirus serostatus. A separate validation cohort of approximately 120 different subjects was used in addition to the approximately 610-subject first cohort. To predict cytomegalovirus infection status, the study brought together high-throughput TCR immunosequencing, statistical association of individual TCRs with disease status, and machine learning. A later analysis re-examined previously published TCR beta repertoires from more than 550 donors and added high-resolution HLA genotyping to investigate patterns of TCR occurrence. In the later analysis, no new phenotypic data were used to find candidate immune exposures; instead, reliance was placed on TCR beta sequences and their occurrence across donors. To decide whether each TCR beta V gene segment behaved as functional or pseudogenic, an earlier analysis of some 600 of the donors relied on high-throughput TCR beta sequencing. Donor age, sex, ethnicity and CMV serostatus were collected together with the repertoire data. A later genetic analysis took genome-wide SNP genotypes for about 65% of the 666 donors and used that subset as a discovery cohort. Every discovery cohort repertoire had been produced on one sequencing platform. Class I and class II HLA loci were covered by the typing at four-digit resolution. The number of donors typed differed by locus, with roughly 620-630 for A, B, C, DRB1 and DQB1, around 560 for DQA1, 600 to 610 for DPA1, and under 490 for DPB1. A handful of DR-DQ haplotypes were handled as single units for association and clustering because linkage in the cohort was strong. Among 300 to 500 genotyped donors of the cohort, an average of approximately 220,000 unique TCR beta nucleotide sequences was sequenced per donor, of which approximately 19% were non-productive.

Results the study describes overall, beyond this receptor: A further reported finding was that TCR beta sequences accurately predicted the HLA-A and HLA-B alleles for most subjects in the first cohort. Correlated functional status among segregating V segments might be attributable to linkage disequilibrium, but an unknown experimental factor could not be ruled out. The study listed 150 to 200 TCR beta chains as associated with cytomegalovirus. Roughly uniform sequencing depth across donors was assumed in presence/absence analyses, although this assumption may not hold. Because HLA typing was unavailable for some donors at each locus, only the typed subset was used in association tests. The classifier was reported to diagnose cytomegalovirus status with high specificity and sensitivity in both the original cohort and the validation cohort. According to a later genetic analysis, donors in an Asian-associated ancestry cluster had fewer N-insertions in productive TCRs than the approximately 690-donor mean. In an earlier analysis of roughly 500 of the donors, most TCR beta V segments appeared in productive rearrangements about 90% or about 30% of the time, broadly matching IMGT annotations. A later analysis reported that several top co-occurrence clusters appeared linked to parvovirus B19, influenza, CMV and Epstein-Barr virus. In a later genetic analysis, a missense DCLRE1C variant was associated with V-gene and J-gene trimming of TCR beta chains, and the association was replicated in an independent cohort. Assigning TCR associations to individual alleles was difficult when HLA alleles, especially DR and DQ, strongly co-occurred. In a later analysis, HLA-associated TCR beta chains showed more clonal expansion and lower generation probabilities than non-associated chains that were equally common. According to the authors, the approach could potentially be generalized to other disease states and immunological phenotypes. In a later analysis, some 18,000 TCR beta sequences were associated with specific HLA alleles at a false discovery rate of 0.05. A cluster of highly shared sequence variants was judged likely to represent a technical artifact of the sequencing pipeline. In this cohort, only TCR beta chains were sequenced, and detectable features were limited by the absence of alpha or paired-chain data. A later analysis found that most CMV-associated TCR beta chains appeared HLA-restricted, with HLA associations seemingly driven largely by CMV exposure. Three of the identified cytomegalovirus-associated TCR beta chains were confirmed in vitro to be specific for cytomegalovirus antigens. In a later analysis, the rate of TCR association differed among HLA loci, with DRB1 alleles having the most associated TCRs and HLA-C alleles having the fewest. While some public TCRs were present in many individuals, most TCR sequences turned up only very rarely across donors. For the cohort, immune exposure information was limited to CMV serostatus. Because the 87-base-pair reads could not distinguish some IMGT-functional V segments, including TRBV6-2 and TRBV6-3, those segments were excluded. Because counts were too low, roughly 16 rarely observed V segments, including chromosome 9 orphons, were excluded from the earlier analysis of around 590 of the donors.

Here the chain combines TRBV29-1 and TRBJ2-7, with the identity of the D gene unclear. The TCR sequence derives from a man aged 18 to 35 in good health and CMV-seronegative. The sequencing sample was made of PBMCs. Here the CDR3 is given as CRRYYEQYF. The DNA is TGCAGACGCTACTACGAGCAGTACTTC.